The T cell receptor beta chain under discussion was sequenced for a study of PD-1 blockade in mismatch repair-deficient tumors. TCR sequencing covered a few patients who responded to pembrolizumab. This clone was detected once. This CDR3 comprises 13 residues. Germline V lookup: CDR1 MNHEY, CDR2 SMNVEV (reference sequence). The V gene end was trimmed by 0 bases and the J gene end by 9 bases; junction bases not matched to a gene: 1. Data came from immunoSEQ multiplex PCR; TCRdb stores just in-frame clones and leaves some out. The data show around 100,000 clones, around 80% seen once. Sequencing used peripheral blood, obtained 60 weeks after starting pembrolizumab. This receptor was obtained from an adult with mismatch repair-deficient cancer. The chain has TRBV27 and TRBJ1-5; 8 nucleotides align to TRBD1. Here the CDR3 DNA reads TGTGCCAGCAGTTTATCCACAGGGGGGCCCCAGCATTTT. The encoded protein is CASSLSTGGPQHF.